Below, 21 T cell receptor beta chains from the same sample are listed, as sequenced in a study of blood T cell repertoires in COVID-19 (dated by TCRdb to 2020 to 2022). Library generation was performed with the immunoSEQ multiplex PCR assay. This is the immuneACCESS table as TCRdb keeps it, with only in-frame sequences that have V and J called. A part of the clones is gone; compared with another copy, unresolved V genes explain less than half, and the rest is unexplained. This sample has around 190,000 clones in its table, and 70% to 90% of those were observed once. Together, the top ten hold around 4.9% of the sample. Sequenced input: peripheral blood. The origin of the receptors is an elderly woman with acute or convalescent COVID-19.

The sample holds a few counts of this clone. V and J are TRBV7-9 and TRBJ1-1; 7 bases map to TRBD1. The CDR3 contains 15 residues. The germline gives CDR1 SEHNR, CDR2 FQNEAQ (reference sequence). The J segment lost 10 bases and the V segment lost 3 bases, leaving 14 bases of the junction unmatched. CDR3 DNA sequence: TGTGCCAGCAGCTTGCCCAACCCACGACAGGGCACAGCTTTCTTT. Residues: CASSLPNPRQGTAFF.

The chain is built from TRBV2 and TRBJ1-1, with D unresolved. Germline CDR1 SNHLY, CDR2 FYNNEI. The CDR3 spans 12 residues. V was cut by 6 bases and J by 5 bases, with 10 bases left in between. DNA of the CDR3: TGTGCCAGCAGAAAAGAGGTAACTGAAGCTTTCTTT. Translated: CASRKEVTEAFF.

The rearrangement uses TRBV6-9 and TRBJ1-2, with 7 bases fitting TRBD1. The CDR3 totals 13 residues. CDR1 and CDR2 (germline): MNHGY, SVAAGI. Trimming removed 9 bases from V and 6 bases from J; junction bases left unmatched: 10. CDR3 nucleotides: TGTGCCAGAAGACAGGGATCCCGCGATGGCTACACCTTC. Translating it yields CARRQGSRDGYTF.

This clone was recorded a few times. The genes are TRBV6-5 and TRBJ1-6, with D tentatively TRBD1 (6 bases). Trimming removed 8 bases from V and 8 bases from J, with 16 bases in between. This CDR3 region has 14 residues. Germline V gene data show CDR1 as MNHEY and CDR2 as SVGAGI. In nucleotides, the CDR3 is TGTGCCAGCCGGCCGGGACAAATTTATTCACCCCTCCACTTT. Translation gives CASRPGQIYSPLHF.

The chain couples TRBV7-9 to TRBJ1-2; D not certain. The CDR3 extends over 15 amino acids. Germline-derived CDR1 and CDR2 are SEHNR and FQNEAQ (reference sequence). Between the trimmed V and J ends, which lost 1 base and 6 bases, there was a span of 15 bases. CDR3 nucleotides: TGTGCCAGCAGCTTAGGCGGCGTTAGGAGCGATGGCTACACCTTC. Translation: CASSLGGVRSDGYTF.

The rearrangement joins TRBV30 to TRBJ2-3; TRBD1 matches at 12 bases. The CDR3 has 15 amino acids. The V and J ends lost 5 bases and 5 bases, in that order; junction bases with no gene match: 8. The germline V gene encodes CDR1 GTSNPN and CDR2 SVGIG (reference sequence). CDR3 nucleotide sequence: TGTGCCTGGTCCAAGGGACAGGGGGCTAAAGATACGCAGTATTTT. Translating gives CAWSKGQGAKDTQYF.

V usage is TRBV20-1 and J usage is TRBJ1-5, with a tentative D call TRBD1 (6 bases). The length of the CDR3 is 13 residues. Deletions cut 3 bases from V and 7 bases from J, with 13 bases between. The germline V gene encodes CDR1 DFQATT and CDR2 SNEGSKA (reference sequence). The chain's CDR3 is CSASRQGRQPQHF. CDR3 nucleotides: TGCAGTGCTAGTAGGCAGGGGAGACAGCCCCAGCATTTT.

The gene calls are TRBV12-3 or TRBV12-4 and TRBJ1-1; weak D call: TRBD1 (5 bases). Deletions cut 7 bases from V and 5 bases from J, with 14 bases between. This CDR3 is 13 amino acids long. CDR3 amino acids: CASTRQSQTEAFF. The CDR3 bases are TGTGCCAGCACCCGACAGTCGCAGACTGAAGCTTTCTTT.

This sequence joins TRBV5-1 and TRBJ2-1, with D perhaps TRBD2 (5 bases). The germline V gene has CDR1 SGHRS and CDR2 YFSETQ. Trimming removed 4 bases at V and 6 bases at J, with 20 bases between. The CDR3 has 16 residues. As DNA, the CDR3 is TGCGCCAGCAGCGAGAAGGTGGGAGATGGGGTCAATGAGCAGTTCTTC. Encoded protein: CASSEKVGDGVNEQFF.

The chain employs TRBV28 and TRBJ1-2; weak D call: TRBD1 (6 bases). The ends were cut back, 3 bases at V and 2 bases at J, with 13 bases in the middle. The germline gives CDR1 MDHEN, CDR2 SYDVKM. The CDR3 totals 15 residues. CDR3 loop: CASSLPGATNYGYTF. For the CDR3, the DNA is TGTGCCAGCAGTTTGCCAGGGGCTACCAACTATGGCTACACCTTC.

The rearrangement uses TRBV5-1 and TRBJ2-1, with TRBD1 matching over 9 bases. Germline CDR1 SGHRS, CDR2 YFSETQ. The CDR3 extends over 15 amino acids. V lost 1 base and J lost 6; bases outside the gene matches: 5. The CDR3 spells CASSLMGQGTNEQFF. CDR3 sequence (DNA): TGCGCCAGCAGCTTGATGGGACAGGGTACCAATGAGCAGTTCTTC.

This chain uses TRBV7-3 with TRBJ1-5; TRBD1 matches at 8 bases. From germline, CDR1 is SGHTA and CDR2 FQGTGA. V dropped 4 bases and J dropped 7; count of bases not matched to a gene: 6. The CDR3 totals 14 residues. CDR3: CASSSDRVKQPQHF. CDR3 sequence (DNA): TGTGCCAGCAGCTCGGACAGGGTGAAGCAGCCCCAGCATTTT.

Concerning this clone itself: The same CDR3 can be traced to other DNA sequences in this sample. V usage is TRBV6-5 and J usage is TRBJ1-1; the D gene is possibly TRBD1 (5 bases). Per germline, CDR1 MNHEY and CDR2 SVGAGI. The CDR3 loop spans 12 amino acids. V lost 2 bases, J lost 8 bases, and 9 bases lay in between. CDR3 amino acids: CASSYRGGEAFF. CDR3 bases: TGTGCCAGCAGTTACAGGGGAGGGGAAGCTTTCTTT.

Here the CDR3 DNA reads TGTGCCAGCAGTTCGCTGGGACTAGCGGGAAATGAGCAGTTCTTC. Amino acids: CASSSLGLAGNEQFF. The rearrangement joins TRBV6-2 or TRBV6-3 to TRBJ2-1; 13 nucleotides line up with TRBD2. Germline V gives CDR1 MNHEY, CDR2 SVGEGT. There are 15 residues in the CDR3. The ends lost 4 bases at V and 7 bases at J; junction bases unmatched: 4.

The chain uses TRBV21-1 and TRBJ2-1; the D call in the table, TRBD2, was not verified against the DNA. TRBV21-1 is marked as a pseudogene. This CDR3 contains 19 residues. CDR3 sequence (DNA): TGTGCCAGCAGCGACGGGACTAGCGGGAGCCCACTGGGGTACAATGAGCAGTTCTTC. Protein sequence: CASSDGTSGSPLGYNEQFF.

V usage is TRBV6-5 and J usage is TRBJ2-1; D uncertain. The germline gives CDR1 MNHEY, CDR2 SVGAGI. V was cut by 6 bases and J by 5 bases, with 14 bases left in between. The CDR3 runs 14 residues. CDR3 sequence (DNA): TGTGCCAGCAGCCCGCCGGGTGGAGACAATGAGCAGTTCTTC. Protein: CASSPPGGDNEQFF.

The CDR3 region has the DNA TGTGCCAGCAGCCCTGACAGGGGGGGTGAAAAACTGTTTTTT. Protein: CASSPDRGGEKLFF. This chain uses TRBV7-9 with TRBJ1-4; 9 nucleotides align to TRBD1. The CDR3 spans 14 residues. The germline gives CDR1 SEHNR, CDR2 FQNEAQ (reference sequence). V was pared by 5 bases and J by 7 bases, with 5 bases of the junction left unmatched.

The chain joins TRBV28 to TRBJ2-7; D may be TRBD2 (7 bases). The CDR3 spans 14 residues. V lost 4 bases and J 5 bases, leaving 15 bases between the germline ends. CDR1 and CDR2 (germline): MDHEN, SYDVKM. The CDR3 reads CASSSLGGLDEQYF. CDR3 in DNA: TGTGCCAGCAGTTCCCTCGGGGGGCTTGACGAGCAGTACTTC.

The chain carries TRBV18 and TRBJ1-1; D is perhaps TRBD1 (5 bases). Germline CDR1 reads KGHSH; CDR2 reads LQKENI. The CDR3 is 13 residues long. Trimming shortened V by 6 bases and J by 2 bases, and 10 bases separated the two germline ends. CDR3 protein: CASSIRGNTEAFF. The CDR3 DNA reads as TGTGCCAGCTCCATAAGGGGAAACACTGAAGCTTTCTTT.

The gene calls are TRBV28 and TRBJ2-3; TRBD2 agrees at 7 bases. V lost 3 bases, J lost 1 base, and 4 bases stayed unmatched. From germline, CDR1 is MDHEN and CDR2 SYDVKM. CDR3 length equals 15 residues. CDR3 region: CASSLAGRGTDTQYF. For the CDR3, the DNA is TGTGCCAGCAGTTTGGCGGGGAGGGGCACAGATACGCAGTATTTT.

The chain combines TRBV4-2 with TRBJ2-7; the D gene is possibly TRBD1 (7 bases). V shed 3 bases and J shed 5 bases, with 23 bases lying between them. The germline V gene has CDR1 LGHNA and CDR2 YNFKEQ. The CDR3 has 17 residues. CDR3 bases: TGTGCCAGCAGCCAGAGCTTGACAGGGAGGTGGGTCAACGAGCAGTACTTC. This encodes CASSQSLTGRWVNEQYF.